This TCR beta chain was retrieved from a study of OX40 agonist ivuxolimab in advanced cancers. Study-wide results and limits: Low normalized clonal expansion also occurred in some nonresponding patients.

The table came from immunoSEQ multiplex PCR; TCRdb's copy has only in-frame clones and leaves some out. The sample shows tens of thousands of clones, around 84% of them seen only once. Turning to this clone: Its antigen is currently unknown.

CDR3 length equals 15 residues. V dropped 4 bases and J dropped 1; count of bases not matched to a gene: 4. Per the germline V gene, CDR1 is SGHNT and CDR2 is YYREEE (reference sequence). The sample in question was CD4+ or CD8+ T cells sorted from blood, obtained in a trial of the OX40 agonist ivuxolimab. The receptor's source is an adult with an advanced solid tumor such as melanoma, head and neck, liver or kidney cancer. This rearrangement joins TRBV5-4 to TRBJ1-2, with 10 bases identical to TRBD1. The CDR3: CASSPGTGVNYGYTF. The DNA of the CDR3 is TGTGCCAGCAGCCCCGGGACAGGGGTTAACTATGGCTACACCTTC.